This TCR beta chain was captured by sequencing in a study of blood T cell repertoires in COVID-19. Repertoires were generated with immunoSEQ multiplex PCR, while TCRdb's copy carries only in-frame clones and drops some. The profile shows over 150,000 clones, nearly 80% of them singletons. Between the trimmed V and J ends, which lost 4 bases and 4 bases, there was a span of 12 bases. This CDR3 spans 14 amino acids. From germline, CDR1 is SGHNT and CDR2 YYREEE (reference sequence). This chain connects TRBV5-4 to TRBJ1-3; weak D call: TRBD1 (6 bases). Sequencing was carried out using peripheral blood. The receptor was isolated from a woman between 65 and 79 years old with acute or convalescent COVID-19. CDR3 region: CASSITGRGNTIYF. CDR3 nucleotide sequence: TGTGCCAGCAGCATTACAGGGAGAGGAAACACCATATATTTT. Looking up the rest from reference TRBV5-4 and TRBJ1-3 gives the full variable domain: ETGVTQSPTHLIKTRGQQVTLRCSSQSGHNTVSWYQQALGQGPQFIFQYYREEENGRGNFPPRFSGLQFPNYSSELNVNALELDDSALYLCASSITGRGNTIYFGEGSWLTVV.